This T cell receptor beta chain came from a study of blood T cells in healthy people across ages. It was with a sample-barcoded 5' primer and a J-beta primer mix that a second PCR of roughly 6 to 12 cycles was run. A template-switch adaptor containing 12 random nucleotides labeled each cDNA molecule. TCRdb passed the 5' RACE reads through MiXCR, listing each CDR3 protein once. The sample shows 1 million to 1.2 million distinct CDR3 sequences, about two fifths of them seen only once. V was cut by 3 bases and J by 4 bases, with 10 bases left in between. The length of the CDR3 is 14 residues. Germline CDR1 reads LNHNV; CDR2 reads YYDKDF (reference sequence). For this clonotype: Its antigen is currently unknown.

Sample donors were healthy Caucasian individuals that came from Russia, aged roughly 6 to 100. Findings and limits, study-wide: Observed TCR beta diversity per million T cells went down as age went up. This fall followed a roughly linear course with age.

Sequencing was carried out using blood. This sequence was found in a man younger than 30 in good health. The rearrangement joins TRBV15 to TRBJ2-1; a weak D match, TRBD1 (6 bases). Here the CDR3 DNA reads TGTGCCACCAGCAGGGCGACAGGATACAATGAGCAGTTCTTC. Amino acids: CATSRATGYNEQFF.